The clone carrying this T cell receptor (beta chain) came up many times. TCRdb fed the 5' RACE reads into MiXCR, producing one record per CDR3 protein. The sample lists 250,000 to 300,000 distinct CDR3 sequences, 10% to 15% seen once, with approximately 0.49% in the top ten. This sample is part of a study of T cells after yellow fever vaccination. Germline V lookup: CDR1 WNHNN, CDR2 SYGVQD (reference sequence). The CDR3 consists of 17 residues. V gave up 5 bases and J gave up 1 base, with 20 bases separating them. The rearrangement joins TRBV10-1 to TRBJ2-5; tentative D call: TRBD2 (5 bases). The sample consisted of CD4+ T cells sorted from PBMCs, taken 45 days after the yellow fever booster vaccination. The clonotype was recovered from a man aged 30 to 45 who received the YFV17D yellow fever vaccine. The CDR3 region has the DNA TGCGCCAGCAGTCCTTCCCCAGGCTGGGAGACCCAAGAGACCCAGTACTTC. Translating gives CASSPSPGWETQETQYF.